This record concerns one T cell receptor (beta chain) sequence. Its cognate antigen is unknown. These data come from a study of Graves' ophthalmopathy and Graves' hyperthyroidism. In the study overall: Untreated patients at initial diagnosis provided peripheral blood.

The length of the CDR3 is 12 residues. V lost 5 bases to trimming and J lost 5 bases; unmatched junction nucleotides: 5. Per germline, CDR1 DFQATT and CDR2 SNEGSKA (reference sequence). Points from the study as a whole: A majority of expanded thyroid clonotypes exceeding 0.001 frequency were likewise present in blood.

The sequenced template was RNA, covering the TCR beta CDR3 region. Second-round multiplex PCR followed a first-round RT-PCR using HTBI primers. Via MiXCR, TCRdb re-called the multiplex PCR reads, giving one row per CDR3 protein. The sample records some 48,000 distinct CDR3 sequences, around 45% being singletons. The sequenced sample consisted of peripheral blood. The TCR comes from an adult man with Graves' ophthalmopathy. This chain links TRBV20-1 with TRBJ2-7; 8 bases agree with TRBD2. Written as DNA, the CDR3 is TGCAGTGCTTCAGCGGGAGCCAACGAGCAGTACTTC. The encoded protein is CSASAGANEQYF.